This T cell receptor (beta chain) was recorded in a study of T cell repertoires in cytomegalovirus infection. Study context: In public TCR beta signatures, there were indications of both CMV infection and matching HLA type.

Per the germline V gene, CDR1 is MNHNY and CDR2 is SVGAGI (reference sequence). Trimming pared 2 bases from V and 0 bases from J, leaving 8 bases between. The CDR3 runs to 14 residues. This clonotype was seen only a few times. Each CDR3 protein is one row after TCRdb ran MiXCR on the reads. The sample contains 450,000 to 550,000 distinct CDR3 sequences, 16% of which appear only once. This sequence was found in a human donor in good health (CMV status not recorded). Some clones in this sample may be carry-over from other donors' samples. The V gene is TRBV6-6, the J gene TRBJ2-7; D perhaps matches TRBD2 (5 bases). The sample taken for sequencing was CD8+ T cells from PBMCs. The CDR3 sequence: CASSYGSFSYEQYF. The CDR3 DNA follows: TGTGCCAGCAGTTACGGGAGTTTCTCCTACGAGCAGTACTTC.